The 5 T cell receptor beta chains given below trace back to one sample, sequenced in a study of cytomegalovirus exposure and HLA in healthy donors. Researchers ran the PCR with 60 Vbeta and 13 Jbeta primers. Measured with immunoSEQ multiplex PCR; TCRdb has only the in-frame clones, and not every one. The sample has around 160,000 clones; roughly 80% are singletons. The sample was PBMCs. The receptor source for this set is a man aged 35 to 55 in good health and CMV-seropositive.

The V and J genes are TRBV7-9 and TRBJ1-2; 7 bases fit TRBD1. Germline V lookup: CDR1 SEHNR, CDR2 FQNEAQ (reference sequence). The CDR3 spans 14 residues. Trimming removed 2 bases from V and 3 bases from J; junction bases left unmatched: 3. As DNA, the CDR3 is TGTGCCAGCAGCTTACGTCAGGGGGACTATGGCTACACCTTC. Amino acid sequence: CASSLRQGDYGYTF.

The V gene is TRBV6-4, the J gene TRBJ2-7, with TRBD2 as a possible D gene (6 bases). Germline CDR1 is MRHNA and CDR2 is SNTAGT. This CDR3 region has 19 residues. Trimming cost V 6 bases and J 5 bases, with 32 bases left between them. The CDR3 region has the DNA TGTGCCAGCAGGGTTCCCGGGACTCAAGGCCACAACATGGAGGACGAGCAGTACTTC. Its translation is CASRVPGTQGHNMEDEQYF.

The chain recombines TRBV5-1 with TRBJ2-1; 9 nucleotides match TRBD2. From germline, CDR1 is SGHRS and CDR2 YFSETQ. The trim removed 4 bases at V and 8 bases at J, leaving 10 bases unmatched. The length of the CDR3 is 15 residues. CDR3: CASSPGLADNHEQFF. The CDR3 DNA follows: TGCGCCAGCAGCCCGGGACTAGCAGATAACCATGAGCAGTTCTTC.

The chain has TRBV9 and TRBJ2-3, with a weak D call TRBD1 (5 bases). Germline values: CDR1 SGDLS, CDR2 YYNGEE. There are 14 residues in the CDR3. Deletions cut 5 bases from V and 1 base from J, with 11 bases between. This chain's CDR3 is CASRQTEGTDTQYF. As DNA, the CDR3 is TGTGCCAGCAGACAGACAGAGGGCACAGATACGCAGTATTTT.

The chain recombines TRBV5-4 with TRBJ2-1, with 7 bases matching TRBD2. Germline CDR1 SGHNT, CDR2 YYREEE (reference sequence). After removal of 4 bases from V and 8 bases from J, the junction contained 12 bases not matched to a gene. The CDR3 spans 15 residues. CDR3 loop: CASSMYGGSLDEQFF. In nucleotides, the CDR3 is TGTGCCAGCAGCATGTACGGCGGGAGTCTAGATGAGCAGTTCTTC.